Below are 21 T cell receptor beta chains sequenced from a single sample in a study of cytomegalovirus exposure and HLA in healthy donors. PCR involved 60 Vbeta and 13 Jbeta primers. Data came from immunoSEQ multiplex PCR; TCRdb stores just in-frame clones and leaves some out. Here the sample spans approximately 160,000 clones, roughly 71% being singletons. What was sequenced was PBMCs. The receptors here all came from a woman aged 45-65 years in good health and CMV-seropositive.

The chain joins TRBV15 to TRBJ1-1; no clear D gene. The germline V gene has CDR1 LNHNV and CDR2 YYDKDF (reference sequence). Trimming took 0 bases from V and 0 from J, leaving 5 bases between them. This CDR3 has 14 residues. The CDR3 loop is CATSRDLMNTEAFF. The DNA for the CDR3 is TGTGCCACCAGCAGAGATCTAATGAACACTGAAGCTTTCTTT. The variable domain in full, with the rest retrieved from reference TRBV15 and TRBJ1-1, is DAMVIQNPRYQVTQFGKPVTLSCSQTLNHNVMYWYQQKSSQAPKLLFHYYDKDFNNEADTPDNFQSRRPNTSFCFLDIRSPGLGDTAMYLCATSRDLMNTEAFFGQGTRLTVV.

This clone was seen only a few times. V gene TRBV5-1 combines with J gene TRBJ2-7; 9 bases line up with TRBD1. This CDR3 spans 14 amino acids. Germline V lookup: CDR1 SGHRS, CDR2 YFSETQ. The V segment lost 8 bases and the J segment 4 bases; nucleotides outside the gene matches: 10. The CDR3 loop is CASKPGTGSYEQYF. DNA of the CDR3: TGCGCCAGTAAGCCCGGGACAGGGTCTTACGAGCAGTACTTC.

The rearrangement uses TRBV6-6 and TRBJ1-2, with TRBD1 matching over 9 bases. Unmatched junction bases numbered 5, after V lost 5 bases and J lost 7 bases. Germline-derived CDR1 and CDR2 are MNHNY and SVGAGI (reference sequence). This CDR3 has 13 residues. CDR3 sequence: CASSMGQGCGYTF. Written as DNA, the CDR3 is TGTGCCAGCAGTATGGGACAGGGTTGTGGCTACACCTTC.

Of note for this clone: This sample includes further DNA sequences coding for the same CDR3. The V and J genes are TRBV5-1 and TRBJ1-1; D uncertain. The V end lost 0 bases, the J end lost 0 bases, and 3 bases lay between the germline ends. CDR3 length: 13 residues. Germline CDR1 SGHRS, CDR2 YFSETQ. The DNA for the CDR3 is TGCGCCAGCAGCTTGGGGCTGAACACTGAAGCTTTCTTT. Its protein product is CASSLGLNTEAFF.

A few counts support this clone. This chain links TRBV19 with TRBJ2-1, with 9 positions matching TRBD1. The germline CDR1 and CDR2 sequences are LNHDA and SQIVND (reference sequence). The trim removed 2 bases at V and 6 bases at J, leaving 8 bases unmatched. The CDR3 runs to 16 residues. The CDR3 DNA sequence: TGTGCCAGTAGTATACGGGTGGGACAGGGCTCCAATGAGCAGTTCTTC. Its protein is CASSIRVGQGSNEQFF.

The V call is TRBV5-1, the J call TRBJ2-1, with D uncertain. Germline V gene data show CDR1 as SGHRS and CDR2 as YFSETQ. The CDR3 consists of 11 residues. Trimming shortened V by 2 bases and J by 7 bases, and 4 bases separated the two germline ends. DNA of the CDR3: TGCGCCAGCAGCTTCCAGAATGAGCAGTTCTTC. Protein product: CASSFQNEQFF.

This clone was seen just once. This chain connects TRBV11-2 to TRBJ2-7, with 9 bases that match TRBD2. CDR1 is SGHAT, CDR2 FQNNGV, per germline. The CDR3 has 16 residues. V gave up 2 bases and J gave up 6 bases; unmatched junction bases: 11. DNA of the CDR3: TGTGCCAGCAGCTTAAAAGGGGCGGGGGGGGTTGCCGAGCAGTACTTC. Its translation: CASSLKGAGGVAEQYF.

The chain couples TRBV18 to TRBJ2-5, with a possible D match to TRBD2 (6 bases). Deletions cut 1 base from V and 4 bases from J, with 10 bases between. Germline V gene sequence: CDR1 KGHSH, CDR2 LQKENI. CDR3 length equals 14 residues. This CDR3 is CASSPRAGGETQYF. CDR3 coding DNA: TGTGCCAGCTCACCACGGGCCGGGGGAGAGACCCAGTACTTC. Using reference TRBV18 and TRBJ2-5 for the parts outside the CDR3, the full variable domain is NAGVMQNPRHLVRRRGQEARLRCSPMKGHSHVYWYRQLPEEGLKFMVYLQKENIIDESGMPKERFSAEFPKEGPSILRIQQVVRGDSAAYFCASSPRAGGETQYFGPGTRLLVL.

The V gene is TRBV6-5, the J gene TRBJ1-1; 8 nucleotides match TRBD1. The junction had 8 bases not matched to a gene; V was cut back by 0 bases and J by 8 bases. The germline CDR1 and CDR2 sequences are MNHEY and SVGAGI. CDR3 length: 15 amino acids. CDR3 protein: CASSYSTGGRMEAFF. CDR3 sequence (DNA): TGTGCCAGCAGTTACTCTACAGGGGGGCGCATGGAAGCTTTCTTT.

The V and J genes are TRBV4-1 and TRBJ2-5; no clear D gene. The CDR3 has 15 residues. V was pared by 1 base and J by 1 base, with 10 bases between. Germline-derived CDR1 and CDR2 are MGHRA and YSYEKL. CDR3 residues: CASSQGQNSQETQYF. The CDR3, as DNA: TGCGCCAGCAGCCAAGGGCAAAACAGCCAAGAGACCCAGTACTTC.

The chain couples TRBV4-1 to TRBJ2-2; the D gene is possibly TRBD1 (5 bases). This CDR3 has 16 amino acids. Between the trimmed V and J ends, which lost 1 base and 4 bases, there was a span of 13 bases. The V gene's germline CDR1 is MGHRA and CDR2 YSYEKL. CDR3: CASSQARVLLTGELFF. The CDR3 DNA follows: TGCGCCAGCAGCCAAGCCAGGGTCCTCCTCACCGGGGAGCTGTTTTTT.

The V gene is TRBV5-1, the J gene TRBJ1-1; D gene ambiguous. Germline CDR1 and CDR2: SGHRS and YFSETQ. The ends were cut back, 2 bases at V and 7 bases at J, with 12 bases in the middle. The CDR3 length is 13 residues. In nucleotides, the CDR3 is TGCGCCAGCAGCTTAGGGAGTAGAGATGAAGCTTTCTTT. It specifies CASSLGSRDEAFF.

The chain has TRBV19 and TRBJ2-6; D gene unclear. With 3 bases removed from V and 0 bases from J, the gap between germline ends came to 9 bases. The CDR3 has 16 residues. Germline lookup yields CDR1 LNHDA and CDR2 SQIVND (reference sequence). CDR3: CASSIIGPSGANVLTF. CDR3 nucleotides: TGTGCCAGTAGTATTATTGGGCCCTCTGGGGCCAACGTCCTGACTTTC.

The V gene is TRBV30, the J gene TRBJ2-1, with a possible D match to TRBD1 (6 bases). Trimming cost V 3 bases and J 6 bases, with 18 bases left between them. Germline V gene lookup returns CDR1 GTSNPN and CDR2 SVGIG (reference sequence). The CDR3 covers 15 residues. In DNA form, the CDR3 reads TGTGCCTGGAGCCTACAGGGCCGCGTCCGCAATGAGCAGTTCTTC. It encodes CAWSLQGRVRNEQFF.

This chain uses TRBV29-1 with TRBJ2-2; no clear D. This CDR3 is built from 13 residues. Germline-derived CDR1 and CDR2 are SQVTM and ANQGSEA. V was trimmed by 4 bases and J by 4 bases, leaving 10 bases between them. The DNA for the CDR3 is TGCAGCGTTGGAGGTGGATCCACCGGGGAGCTGTTTTTT. Its translation: CSVGGGSTGELFF.

This clone is a singleton in its sample. At one boundary the junction diverges from the germline segment, which might be a read error. Other nucleotide sequences in the sample specify the same CDR3. The V and J genes are TRBV9 and TRBJ1-6; 8 positions agree with TRBD1. This CDR3 has 14 amino acids. Germline CDR1 is SGDLS and CDR2 is YYNGEE. The CDR3 coding sequence is TGCGCCAGCAGCGACGGGACAGGATATTCACCCCTCCACTTT. Residues: CASSDGTGYSPLHF.

The rearrangement uses TRBV5-1 and TRBJ1-6, with 9 bases identical to TRBD1. V shed 3 bases, J shed 7 bases, and the junction held 2 bases outside the gene matches. Germline-derived CDR1 and CDR2 are SGHRS and YFSETQ. The CDR3 loop spans 14 amino acids. The CDR3 loop is CASSSGTGNSPLHF. CDR3 nucleotides: TGCGCCAGCAGCTCCGGGACAGGGAATTCACCCCTCCACTTT. Supplemented by reference TRBV5-1 and TRBJ1-6, the full variable domain reads KAGVTQTPRYLIKTRGQQVTLSCSPISGHRSVSWYQQTPGQGLQFLFEYFSETQRNKGNFPGRFSGRQFSNSRSEMNVSTLELGDSALYLCASSSGTGNSPLHFGNGTRLTVT.

The chain combines TRBV25-1 with TRBJ1-5; D might be TRBD1 (5 bases). The ends were cut back, 5 bases at V and 6 bases at J, with 11 bases in the middle. The CDR3 is made up of 13 amino acids. Per the germline V gene, CDR1 is MGHDK and CDR2 is SYGVNS. The CDR3, as DNA: TGTGCCAGCAGTTGGCAGGGAGGTCAGCCCCAGCATTTT. It translates to CASSWQGGQPQHF.

The chain joins TRBV7-2 to TRBJ2-1, with 12 bases aligning to TRBD2. The germline CDR1 and CDR2 sequences are SGHTA and FQGNSA. The V and J ends lost 5 bases and 8 bases, in that order; junction bases with no gene match: 13. The CDR3 length is 17 residues. CDR3 sequence reads: CASSLQRASGGADEQFF. The DNA of the CDR3 is TGTGCCAGCAGCCTACAGAGAGCTAGCGGGGGGGCAGATGAGCAGTTCTTC.

The chain combines TRBV4-1 with TRBJ1-2, with TRBD1 identical over 11 bases. The CDR3 consists of 15 residues. Germline V lookup: CDR1 MGHRA, CDR2 YSYEKL. The trim removed 4 bases at V and 8 bases at J, leaving 9 bases unmatched. The CDR3 spells CASSPRDRGADGYTF. The CDR3, as DNA: TGCGCCAGCAGCCCGCGGGACAGGGGGGCCGACGGCTACACCTTC.

The V and J genes are TRBV7-8 and TRBJ1-5; tentative D call: TRBD1 (6 bases). This CDR3 is built from 14 residues. CDR1 and CDR2 from the germline V gene are SGHVS and FQNEAQ. V was cut by 7 bases and J by 5 bases, with 15 bases left in between. The CDR3 nucleotides read TGTGCCAGCACCGCCGGGGGGCCCGATCAGCCCCAGCATTTT. Amino acid sequence: CASTAGGPDQPQHF.